A selection of T cell receptor beta chains follows, all from one sample in a study of OX40 agonist ivuxolimab in advanced cancers. Libraries were prepared by immunoSEQ multiplex PCR; TCRdb keeps only in-frame clonotypes and omits some of them. Of about 22,000 clones in the sample, around nine tenths are singletons; the top ten hold about 35%. The sequences come from CD4+ or CD8+ T cells sorted from blood, collected in a trial of the OX40 agonist ivuxolimab. These receptors came from an adult with an advanced solid tumor such as melanoma, head and neck, liver or kidney cancer. CDR3s include the opening cysteine and the closing phenylalanine or tryptophan. D genes are given only for firm matches. Clone size is not always given. Where it is, it says once, few, many or a class for expanded clones.

cdr3_nt	cdr3_aa	v_call	j_call	clone_size	d_call
TGTGCCAGCAGCGCCCTGGCCGGACAGTATTTTAATGAGCAGTTCTTC	CASSALAGQYFNEQFF	TRBV5-6	TRBJ2-1	NA	NA
TGTGCCAGCAGCCTTACATCTAGCGGGAGTGCCGGGGAGCTGTTTTTT	CASSLTSSGSAGELFF	TRBV7-8	TRBJ2-2	once	TRBD2
TGTGCCAGCAGGAGCCGGGGGACGGTGACATATGAGCAGTTCTTC	CASRSRGTVTYEQFF	TRBV6-1	TRBJ2-1	NA	NA
TGTGCCAGCAGTAAACCGGGACAGGGTCTAGGTTCACCCCTCCACTTT	CASSKPGQGLGSPLHF	TRBV2	TRBJ1-6	NA	TRBD1
TGTGCCAGCAACTCTTACAGCGGACCTAGCACAGATACGCAGTATTTT	CASNSYSGPSTDTQYF	TRBV7-9	TRBJ2-3	NA	NA
TGTGCCAGCAGTTTCGGGACAGGGGGCTACGAGCAGTACTTC	CASSFGTGGYEQYF	TRBV28	TRBJ2-7	NA	TRBD1
TGTGCCAGCAGCTTAGGGGTCTGGCTTGGAGGCAAAAACATTCAGTACTTC	CASSLGVWLGGKNIQYF	TRBV11-1	TRBJ2-4	NA	NA
TGTGCCAACCTTAAGGGGGAGTTGGCTGCGCCCTACGAGCAGTACTTC	CANLKGELAAPYEQYF	TRBV10-3	TRBJ2-7	NA	NA
TGCAGCGAGCCACAGGGCCGGGGTTCACCCCTCCACTTT	CSEPQGRGSPLHF	TRBV29-1	TRBJ1-6	NA	NA
TGTGCCAGCAGCTTGGATGAATGGGGACAGGGGTATTACGAGCAGTACTTC	CASSLDEWGQGYYEQYF	TRBV5-4	TRBJ2-7	NA	TRBD1
TGTGCCAGCAGCGAGGCGGGGGTGCCCCAGCATTTT	CASSEAGVPQHF	TRBV11-2	TRBJ1-5	NA	NA
TGTGCCAGCAGCACCCATGGCGAGCAGTACTTC	CASSTHGEQYF	TRBV13	TRBJ2-7	NA	NA
TGTGCCAGCAGCCAAGCCGGACAGGGAGTCTATGGCTACACCTTC	CASSQAGQGVYGYTF	TRBV14	TRBJ1-2	NA	TRBD1
TGTGCCAGCAGTTTCGGGACTAGCGGAAAAGAGACCCAGTACTTC	CASSFGTSGKETQYF	TRBV27	TRBJ2-5	NA	TRBD2
TGCGCCAGCAGCTTGGTGCCAGCGGGAGGGTATAGGGACAATGAGCAGTTCTTC	CASSLVPAGGYRDNEQFF	TRBV5-1	TRBJ2-1	NA	TRBD2